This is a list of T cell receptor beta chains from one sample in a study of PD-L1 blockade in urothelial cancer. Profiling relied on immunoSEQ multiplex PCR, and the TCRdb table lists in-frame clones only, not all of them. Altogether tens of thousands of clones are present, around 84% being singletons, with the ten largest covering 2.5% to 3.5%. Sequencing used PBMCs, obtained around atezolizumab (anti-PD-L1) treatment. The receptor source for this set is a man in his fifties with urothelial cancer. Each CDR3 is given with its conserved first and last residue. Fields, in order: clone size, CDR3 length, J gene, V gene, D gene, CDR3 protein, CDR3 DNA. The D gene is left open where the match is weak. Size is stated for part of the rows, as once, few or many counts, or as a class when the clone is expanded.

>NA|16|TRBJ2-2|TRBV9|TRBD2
CASSAASGTNTGELFF
TGTGCCAGCAGCGCAGCTAGCGGGACGAACACCGGGGAGCTGTTTTTT
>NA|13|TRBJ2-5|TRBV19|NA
CASSSDRQETQYF
TGTGCCAGTAGTTCGGACAGACAAGAGACCCAGTACTTC
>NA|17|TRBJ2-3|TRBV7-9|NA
CASSPKSERDNPDTQYF
TGTGCCAGCAGCCCAAAGAGCGAGCGGGACAATCCGGATACGCAGTATTTT
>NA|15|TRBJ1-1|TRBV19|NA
CASSIRQNMNTEAFF
TGTGCCAGTAGTATTCGCCAGAACATGAACACTGAAGCTTTCTTT
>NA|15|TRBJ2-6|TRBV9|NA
CASRHSSSGANVLTF
TGTGCCAGCAGACACAGTAGCTCTGGGGCCAACGTCCTGACTTTC
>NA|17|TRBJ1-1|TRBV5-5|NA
CASQDSRPISQSNEAFF
TGTGCCAGCCAGGACTCGCGACCGATATCGCAGTCGAACGAAGCTTTCTTT
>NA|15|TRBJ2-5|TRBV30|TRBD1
CAWSDTGTAKETQYF
TGTGCCTGGAGTGACACCGGGACAGCTAAAGAGACCCAGTACTTC
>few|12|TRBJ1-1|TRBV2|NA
CASSATGLPAFF
TGTGCCAGCAGCGCGACAGGCTTACCAGCTTTCTTT
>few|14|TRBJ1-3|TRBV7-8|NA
CASSTRYSGNTIYF
TGTGCCAGCAGCACCAGGTACTCTGGAAACACCATATATTTT
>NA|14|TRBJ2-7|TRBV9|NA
CASSVESSNDEQYF
TGTGCCAGCAGCGTAGAATCTAGCAACGACGAGCAGTACTTC
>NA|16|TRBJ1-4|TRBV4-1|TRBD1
CASSQAPGTGGEKLFF
TGCGCCAGCAGCCAAGCGCCCGGGACAGGTGGCGAAAAACTGTTTTTT
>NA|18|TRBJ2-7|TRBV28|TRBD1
CASSLLGTGDLHSYEQYF
TGTGCCAGCAGTTTATTGGGGACAGGCGACCTCCATTCCTACGAGCAGTACTTC
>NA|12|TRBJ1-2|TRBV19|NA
CASSTTVNGYTF
TGTGCCAGTAGTACGACAGTGAATGGCTACACCTTC
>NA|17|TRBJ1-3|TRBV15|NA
CATSRDQTLASGNTIYF
TGTGCCACCAGCAGAGATCAGACACTAGCCTCTGGAAACACCATATATTTT
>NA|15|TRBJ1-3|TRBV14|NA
CASSRLQGDGNTIYF
TGTGCCAGCAGCCGACTACAGGGTGATGGAAACACCATATATTTT
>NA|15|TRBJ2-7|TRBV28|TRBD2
CASSRSSGSFHEQYF
TGTGCCAGCAGCCGGTCTAGCGGGAGCTTCCACGAGCAGTACTTC
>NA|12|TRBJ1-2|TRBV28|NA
CASSLPGVGYTF
TGTGCCAGCAGTTTACCGGGAGTGGGCTACACCTTC
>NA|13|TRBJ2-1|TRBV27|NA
CASSRPLGVEQFF
TGTGCCAGCAGCCGCCCCCTAGGGGTCGAGCAGTTCTTC
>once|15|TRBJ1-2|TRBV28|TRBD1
CASSFAGTGVHGYTF
TGTGCCAGCAGTTTTGCGGGGACAGGGGTACATGGCTACACCTTC
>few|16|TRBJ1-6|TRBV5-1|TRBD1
CASSLGFGQGNSPLHF
TGCGCCAGCAGCTTGGGGTTCGGACAGGGGAATTCACCCCTCCACTTT
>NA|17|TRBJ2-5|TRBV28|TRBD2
CASSFRRRTSVQETQYF
TGTGCCAGCAGTTTCCGAAGACGGACTAGCGTACAAGAGACCCAGTACTTC
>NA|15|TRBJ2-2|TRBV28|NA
CASSSTYRGTGELFF
TGTGCCAGCAGCAGTACCTATCGGGGCACCGGGGAGCTGTTTTTT
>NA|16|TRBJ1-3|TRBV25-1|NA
CASSEYNTFSGNTIYF
TGTGCCAGCAGTGAATATAACACCTTCTCTGGAAACACCATATATTTT
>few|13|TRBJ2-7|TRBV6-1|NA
CASSLLYRGEQYF
TGTGCCAGCAGTCTACTTTATCGTGGCGAGCAGTACTTC
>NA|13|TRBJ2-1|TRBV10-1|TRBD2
CASSEGIAGEQFF
TGCGCCAGCAGTGAGGGGATAGCGGGAGAGCAGTTCTTC
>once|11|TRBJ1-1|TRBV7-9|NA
CASSYQGTAFF
TGTGCCAGCAGCTATCAGGGGACAGCTTTCTTT
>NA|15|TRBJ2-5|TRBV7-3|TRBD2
CASRAGAGALETQYF
TGTGCCAGCAGGGCCGGAGCGGGAGCATTAGAGACCCAGTACTTC
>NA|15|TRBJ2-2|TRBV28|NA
CASSAAGSWTGELFF
TGTGCCAGCAGTGCCGCCGGGTCTTGGACCGGGGAGCTGTTTTTT
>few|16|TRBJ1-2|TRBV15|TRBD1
CATSRAGTGRHYGYTF
TGTGCCACCAGCAGAGCCGGGACAGGACGCCACTATGGCTACACCTTC
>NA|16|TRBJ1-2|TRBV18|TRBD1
CASSPGATGARYGYTF
TGTGCCAGCTCACCCGGGGCGACAGGGGCCCGCTATGGCTACACCTTC
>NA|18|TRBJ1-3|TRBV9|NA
CASSPGGFRGYSGNTIYF
TGTGCCAGCAGCCCCGGGGGTTTTAGGGGCTACTCTGGAAACACCATATATTTT
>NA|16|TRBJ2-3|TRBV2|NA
CASSADEILEGDTQYF
TGTGCCAGCAGTGCGGACGAGATCCTGGAGGGAGATACGCAGTATTTT
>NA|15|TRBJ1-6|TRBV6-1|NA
CASSDLWGGLSPLHF
TGTGCCAGCAGTGATTTATGGGGGGGTCTTTCACCCCTCCACTTT
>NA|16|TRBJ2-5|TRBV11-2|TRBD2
CASSTLGRENQETQYF
TGTGCCAGCAGCACCTTGGGGCGGGAGAACCAAGAGACCCAGTACTTC
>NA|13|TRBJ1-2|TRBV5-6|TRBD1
CASRLQGSYGYTF
TGTGCCAGCAGATTACAGGGGTCGTATGGCTACACCTTC
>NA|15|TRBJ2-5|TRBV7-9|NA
CASSFFTGGEETQYF
TGTGCCAGCAGCTTCTTCACAGGGGGGGAAGAGACCCAGTACTTC
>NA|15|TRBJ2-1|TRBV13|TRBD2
CASSLGSGRRNEQFF
TGTGCCAGCAGCTTAGGGAGCGGGAGACGCAATGAGCAGTTCTTC
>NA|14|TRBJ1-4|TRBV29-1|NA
CSVTLASTNEKLFF
TGCAGCGTCACGCTAGCATCAACTAATGAAAAACTGTTTTTT
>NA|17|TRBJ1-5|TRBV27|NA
CASSLDFRSYSNQPQHF
TGTGCCAGCAGTTTAGACTTTCGGTCCTATAGCAATCAGCCCCAGCATTTT
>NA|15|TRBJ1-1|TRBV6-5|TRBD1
CASSYGTGYSPEAFF
TGTGCCAGCAGTTACGGGACAGGGTACTCTCCTGAAGCTTTCTTT
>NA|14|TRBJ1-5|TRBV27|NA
CATSIRGGKQPQHF
TGTGCCACCTCGATTAGGGGCGGAAAACAGCCCCAGCATTTT
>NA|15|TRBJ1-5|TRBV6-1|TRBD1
CASTWDRAGNQPQHF
TGTGCCAGCACCTGGGACAGGGCGGGCAATCAGCCCCAGCATTTT
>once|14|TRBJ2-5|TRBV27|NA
CASSLWGSQETQYF
TGTGCCAGCAGTTTATGGGGCTCCCAAGAGACCCAGTACTTC
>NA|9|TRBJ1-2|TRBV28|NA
CASSLAEHF
TGTGCCAGCAGTTTAGCGGAGCACTTC
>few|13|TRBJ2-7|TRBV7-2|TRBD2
CASSPTSGYEQYF
TGTGCCAGCAGCCCGACTAGCGGCTACGAGCAGTACTTC
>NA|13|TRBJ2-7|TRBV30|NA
CAWSVAGMAVQYF
TGTGCCTGGAGTGTGGCAGGGATGGCCGTGCAGTACTTC
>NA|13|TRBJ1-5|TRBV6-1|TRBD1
CASKEQGYQPQHF
TGTGCCAGCAAAGAACAGGGGTATCAGCCCCAGCATTTT
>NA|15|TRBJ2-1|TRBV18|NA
CASSEGLSSYNEQFF
TGTGCCAGCTCCGAGGGCCTTAGCTCCTACAATGAGCAGTTCTTC
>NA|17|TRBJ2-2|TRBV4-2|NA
CASSHNDRRRNTGELFF
TGTGCCAGCAGCCACAACGACAGACGGCGGAACACCGGGGAGCTGTTTTTT
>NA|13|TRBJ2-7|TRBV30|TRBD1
CAWRGTGGYEQYF
TGTGCCTGGAGAGGGACAGGGGGCTACGAGCAGTACTTC
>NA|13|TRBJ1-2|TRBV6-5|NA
CASQAGGGYGYTF
TGTGCCAGCCAGGCGGGGGGAGGCTATGGCTACACCTTC
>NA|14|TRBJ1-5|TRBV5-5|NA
CASSLGQDNQPQHF
TGTGCCAGCAGCTTGGGACAAGACAATCAGCCCCAGCATTTT
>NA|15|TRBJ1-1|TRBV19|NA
CASSIDGRGVDEAFF
TGTGCCAGTAGTATAGACGGCAGGGGTGTAGATGAAGCTTTCTTT
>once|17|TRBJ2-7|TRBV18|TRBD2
CASSPRPSGSGGLEQYF
TGTGCCAGCTCACCACGGCCTAGCGGGAGCGGGGGGCTCGAGCAGTACTTC